What follows is one T cell receptor beta chain and its context. The antigen is not known. Sequenced by immunoSEQ multiplex PCR; TCRdb stores in-frame clones only, minus some. The sample comprises about 75,000 clones, around 86% of which are singletons, and roughly a sixth rests with the top ten. Germline values: CDR1 SGHVS, CDR2 FQNEAQ. V shed 0 bases and J shed 4 bases, with 10 bases lying between them. The CDR3 is 15 residues long. This record belongs to a study of T cell responses to AZD1222 COVID-19 vaccine. The study, taken as a whole, reports: Targets within unmutated variant regions were reportedly found for nearly half of spike-specific TCRs. It was only a handful of AZD1222 recipients who were seropositive at baseline.

The sequencing here drew on peripheral blood, taken 28 days after the second AZD1222 dose. This sequence was found in an adult who received the AZD1222 COVID-19 vaccine. The V gene is TRBV7-8, the J gene TRBJ1-3; D might be TRBD1 (6 bases). The CDR3 loop reads CASSLASGGGNTIYF. In DNA form, the CDR3 reads TGTGCCAGCAGCTTAGCATCGGGGGGCGGAAACACCATATATTTT.